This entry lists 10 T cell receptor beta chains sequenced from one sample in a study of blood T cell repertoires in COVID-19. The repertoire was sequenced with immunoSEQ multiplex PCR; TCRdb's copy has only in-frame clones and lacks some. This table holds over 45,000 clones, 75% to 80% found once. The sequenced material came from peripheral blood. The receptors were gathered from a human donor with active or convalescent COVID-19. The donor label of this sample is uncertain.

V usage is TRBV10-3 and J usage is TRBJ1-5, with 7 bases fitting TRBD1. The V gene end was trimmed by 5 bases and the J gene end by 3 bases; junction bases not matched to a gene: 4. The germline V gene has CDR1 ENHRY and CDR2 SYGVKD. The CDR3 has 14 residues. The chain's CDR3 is CAISPGGINQPQHF. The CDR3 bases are TGTGCCATCAGTCCAGGGGGGATCAATCAGCCCCAGCATTTT.

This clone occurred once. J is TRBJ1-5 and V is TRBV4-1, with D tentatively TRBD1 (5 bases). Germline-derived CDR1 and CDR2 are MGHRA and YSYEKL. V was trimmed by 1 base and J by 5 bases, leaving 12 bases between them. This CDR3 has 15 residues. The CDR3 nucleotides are TGCGCCAGCAGCCAAGGCAGGGTTGCCCATCAGCCCCAGCATTTT. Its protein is CASSQGRVAHQPQHF.

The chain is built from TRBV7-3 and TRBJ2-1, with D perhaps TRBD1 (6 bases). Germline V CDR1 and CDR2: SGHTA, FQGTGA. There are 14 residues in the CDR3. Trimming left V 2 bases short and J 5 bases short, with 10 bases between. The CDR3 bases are TGTGCCAGCAGCTTAGGTCAGGGGAACAATGAGCAGTTCTTC. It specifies CASSLGQGNNEQFF.

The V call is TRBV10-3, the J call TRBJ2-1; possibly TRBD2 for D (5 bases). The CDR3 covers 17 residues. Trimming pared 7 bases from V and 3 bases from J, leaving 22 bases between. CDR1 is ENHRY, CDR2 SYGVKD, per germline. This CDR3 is CAITRAGSREGYNEQFF. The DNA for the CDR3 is TGTGCCATCACTAGGGCGGGTTCCCGTGAGGGCTACAATGAGCAGTTCTTC.

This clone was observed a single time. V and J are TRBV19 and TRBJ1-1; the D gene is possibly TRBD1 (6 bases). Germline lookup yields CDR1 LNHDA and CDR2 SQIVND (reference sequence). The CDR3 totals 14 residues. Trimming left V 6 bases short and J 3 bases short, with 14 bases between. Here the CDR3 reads CASSPQGWDTEAFF. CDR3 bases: TGTGCCAGTAGCCCACAGGGTTGGGACACTGAAGCTTTCTTT.

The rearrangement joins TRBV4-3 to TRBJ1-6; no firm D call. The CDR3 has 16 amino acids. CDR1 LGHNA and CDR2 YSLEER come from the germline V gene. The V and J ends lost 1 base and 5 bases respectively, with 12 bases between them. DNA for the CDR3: TGCGCCAGCAGCCAAGCGAGTGGAAGCGATAATTCACCCCTCCACTTT. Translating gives CASSQASGSDNSPLHF.

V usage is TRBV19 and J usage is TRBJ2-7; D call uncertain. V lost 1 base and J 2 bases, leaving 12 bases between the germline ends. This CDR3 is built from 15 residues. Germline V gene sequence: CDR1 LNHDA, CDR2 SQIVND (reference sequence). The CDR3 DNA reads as TGTGCCAGTAGTATAGGGCCGGGTTCGACCTACGAGCAGTACTTC. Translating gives CASSIGPGSTYEQYF. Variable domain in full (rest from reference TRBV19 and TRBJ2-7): DGGITQSPKYLFRKEGQNVTLSCEQNLNHDAMYWYRQDPGQGLRLIYYSQIVNDFQKGDIAEGYSVSREKKESFPLTVTSAQKNPTAFYLCASSIGPGSTYEQYFGPGTRLTVT.

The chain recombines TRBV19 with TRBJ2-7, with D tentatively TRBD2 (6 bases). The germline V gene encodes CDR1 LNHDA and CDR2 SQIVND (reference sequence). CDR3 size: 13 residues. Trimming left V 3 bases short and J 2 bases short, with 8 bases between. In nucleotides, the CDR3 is TGTGCCAGTAGTATCGCGGGGACCTACGAGCAGTACTTC. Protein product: CASSIAGTYEQYF.

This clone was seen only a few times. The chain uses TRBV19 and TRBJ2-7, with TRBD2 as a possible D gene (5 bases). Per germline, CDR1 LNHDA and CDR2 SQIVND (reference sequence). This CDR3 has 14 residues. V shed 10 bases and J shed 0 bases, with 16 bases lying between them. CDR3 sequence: CATSISAASYEQYF. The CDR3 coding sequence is TGTGCCACCAGTATCTCAGCGGCCTCCTACGAGCAGTACTTC.

This CDR3 reads CASSQILAETYEQYF. CDR3 sequence (DNA): TGCGCCAGCAGCCAGATACTAGCGGAAACCTACGAGCAGTACTTC. The V gene is TRBV4-1, the J gene TRBJ2-7, with 8 positions matching TRBD2. This CDR3 is 15 amino acids long. The germline CDR1 and CDR2 sequences are MGHRA and YSYEKL. V lost 3 bases and J lost 2; bases outside the gene matches: 6.